This T cell receptor beta chain is drawn from a study of T-cell reconstitution after alpha-beta-depleted transplantation in children. The study's findings and limits: As was reported, about two months after transplant, alpha-beta T cells came from several hundred expanded graft clones. Most T-cell counts and diversity one year after the transplant came from T cells that were newly produced.

Library preparation (for TCRbeta) was performed with unique molecular identifiers. TCRdb ran MiXCR on the PCR reads and lists one entry per CDR3 protein. In the table there are about 400,000 distinct CDR3 sequences, 15% to 20% of which are singletons. After removal of 5 bases from V and 2 bases from J, the junction contained 7 bases not matched to a gene. CDR1 is SGHTA, CDR2 FQGNSA, per germline. There are 15 residues in the CDR3. Points on this clonotype: The antigen remains unidentified.

The chain links TRBV7-2 to TRBJ2-7, with 9 bases aligning to TRBD2. The specimen was PBMCs, mostly from graft donor cells, collected 360 days after TCRalphabeta/CD19-depleted stem cell transplant. The receptor comes from a boy in the first two years of life who had a stem cell transplant for Wiskott-Aldrich syndrome, so the T cells may come from the graft donor. The CDR3 DNA sequence: TGTGCCAGCAGCGGAGGACTAGCGAAGACCTACGAGCAGTACTTC. It specifies CASSGGLAKTYEQYF.